This T cell receptor beta chain came from a study of vaccination and CD4 T cells after COVID-19. The Oncomine TCR Beta short-read assay was what sequenced the DNA obtained from cultured CD4+ T cells. TCRdb independently ran MiXCR on the PCR reads; one entry per CDR3 protein. The sample contains under 20,000 distinct CDR3 sequences, around 45% of which appear only once. Germline V lookup: CDR1 SGHRS, CDR2 YFSETQ. V was clipped by 1 base and J by 4 bases; unmatched bases: 9. The CDR3 spans 16 residues. The treatment denotes: approximately 9-day PBMC culture with coronavirus spike peptide pools or control peptides (ViraFEST assay). In the ViraFEST assay, peptide-pool expansion preceded TCR sequencing of expanded clonotypes. Notes on this clonotype: The antigen is not known.

This receptor was identified in a human donor who had recovered from COVID-19. The specimen comprised CD4+ T cells from blood, cultured in vitro, sampled after SARS-CoV-2 vaccination. The rearrangement links TRBV5-1 to TRBJ2-5; 8 bases are shared with TRBD1. Written as DNA, the CDR3 is TGCGCCAGCAGCTTGTCAAACGTCAGGGGGCGAGAGACCCAGTACTTC. Its translation: CASSLSNVRGRETQYF.